Below are 30 T cell receptor beta chains sequenced from a single sample in a study of cytomegalovirus exposure and HLA in healthy donors. PCR employed 60 Vbeta and 13 Jbeta primers. The repertoire was sequenced with immunoSEQ multiplex PCR; TCRdb's copy has only in-frame clones and lacks some. This table has around 140,000 clones, 65% to 80% appearing once. Sequencing input: PBMCs. These receptors were taken from a woman aged 18 to 35 in good health and CMV-seronegative.

The chain uses TRBV5-1 and TRBJ1-6, with TRBD1 identical over 7 bases. V dropped 2 bases and J dropped 5; count of bases not matched to a gene: 4. Looked up from germline, CDR1 is SGHRS and CDR2 is YFSETQ. There are 15 residues in the CDR3. In DNA form, the CDR3 reads TGCGCCAGCAGCTTCGGGGACAGAGATAATTCACCCCTCCACTTT. It encodes CASSFGDRDNSPLHF.

The chain is built from TRBV2 and TRBJ2-7; 11 bases align to TRBD2. There are 14 residues in the CDR3. V dropped 6 bases and J dropped 9; count of bases not matched to a gene: 10. The germline V gene encodes CDR1 SNHLY and CDR2 FYNNEI. CDR3 sequence reads: CASRPTSGTPVQYF. The DNA for the CDR3 is TGTGCCAGCAGACCGACTAGCGGGACTCCCGTGCAGTACTTC. Using reference TRBV2 and TRBJ2-7 for the parts outside the CDR3, the full variable domain is EPEVTQTPSHQVTQMGQEVILRCVPISNHLYFYWYRQILGQKVEFLVSFYNNEISEKSEIFDDQFSVERPDGSNFTLKIRSTKLEDSAMYFCASRPTSGTPVQYFGPGTRLTVT.

V is TRBV1 and J is TRBJ2-5; the table's D call, TRBD1, has no DNA check behind it. TRBV1 is a pseudogene locus. The CDR3 extends over 11 amino acids. CDR3 loop: CTSSLQGTQYF. In nucleotides, the CDR3 is TGCACCAGCAGCCTTCAGGGGACCCAGTACTTC.

This clone came up a few times. J is TRBJ1-1 and V is TRBV7-2, with 8 bases aligning to TRBD1. Trimming took 5 bases from V and 6 from J; bases not matched to a gene: 8. This CDR3 is 14 amino acids long. CDR1 is SGHTA and CDR2 is FQGNSA in the germline V gene. The CDR3: CASSVQGESAEAFF. In nucleotides, the CDR3 is TGTGCCAGCAGCGTACAGGGGGAGAGCGCTGAAGCTTTCTTT.

Many counts were recorded for this clone. This sequence joins TRBV5-4 and TRBJ2-5; 7 positions agree with TRBD1. CDR1 is SGHNT, CDR2 YYREEE, per germline (reference sequence). The J segment lost 5 bases and the V segment lost 4 bases, leaving 8 bases of the junction unmatched. The CDR3 loop spans 14 amino acids. CDR3 DNA: TGTGCCAGCAGCACACTAACAGGGGTGGAGACCCAGTACTTC. It encodes CASSTLTGVETQYF.

The chain recombines TRBV18 with TRBJ2-4; the match to TRBD1 covers 7 bases. The length of the CDR3 is 15 residues. Germline CDR1 KGHSH, CDR2 LQKENI. The trim removed 4 bases at V and 2 bases at J, leaving 5 bases unmatched. CDR3 DNA sequence: TGTGCCAGCTCACGGGACAGAAGACCCAAAAACATTCAGTACTTC. This codes for CASSRDRRPKNIQYF.

The table lists this clone with a few counts. The chain uses TRBV6-1 and TRBJ2-7, with no clear D. This CDR3 spans 13 amino acids. Germline V gives CDR1 MNHNS, CDR2 SASEGT. Trimming took off 1 base at V and 3 bases at J, with 7 bases between the two ends. CDR3 in DNA: TGTGCCAGCAGTGAAGGGCGGTTCTACGAGCAGTACTTC. Protein product: CASSEGRFYEQYF.

The chain combines TRBV18 with TRBJ2-3; 8 nucleotides agree with TRBD1. J was trimmed by 2 bases and V by 3 bases; bases with no gene match: 7. The germline gives CDR1 KGHSH, CDR2 LQKENI. The CDR3 has 16 residues. For the CDR3, the DNA is TGTGCCAGCTCACCTCTCGGACAGGGAAACACAGATACGCAGTATTTT. Its protein is CASSPLGQGNTDTQYF.

This rearrangement joins TRBV29-1 to TRBJ2-1; D is undetermined. Between the trimmed V and J ends, which lost 5 bases and 0 bases, there was a span of 8 bases. The CDR3 covers 13 residues. Germline lookup yields CDR1 SQVTM and CDR2 ANQGSEA. CDR3 sequence: CSVPRSSYNEQFF. The CDR3 DNA reads as TGCAGCGTTCCTAGGAGCTCCTACAATGAGCAGTTCTTC.

This chain links TRBV7-8 with TRBJ2-1, with D possibly matching TRBD2 (7 bases). Germline V gives CDR1 SGHVS, CDR2 FQNEAQ. Trimming took off 5 bases at V and 7 bases at J, with 24 bases between the two ends. This CDR3 spans 17 amino acids. The CDR3 loop is CASSVLGGRALGNEQFF. The CDR3 DNA sequence: TGTGCCAGCAGCGTATTAGGGGGGAGGGCCCTCGGGAATGAGCAGTTCTTC.

The chain is built from TRBV18 and TRBJ2-1, with D maybe TRBD1 (6 bases). The CDR3 sequence is 14 residues long. The germline V and J ends were trimmed by 3 bases and 5 bases, with 11 bases remaining between them. The germline CDR1 and CDR2 sequences are KGHSH and LQKENI. The CDR3 DNA reads as TGTGCCAGCTCACCGGGGGCGACGAACAATGAGCAGTTCTTC. Translation: CASSPGATNNEQFF.

In this sample, this clone turned up once. The chain joins TRBV27 to TRBJ1-2, with D unresolved. CDR3 length: 15 amino acids. The germline CDR1 and CDR2 sequences are MNHEY and SMNVEV (reference sequence). V lost 2 bases to trimming and J lost 4 bases, with 14 bases between them. CDR3 sequence: CASSLDLRGPYGYTF. Written as DNA, the CDR3 is TGTGCCAGCAGTTTAGACCTCCGGGGTCCCTATGGCTACACCTTC.

V usage is TRBV4-1 and J usage is TRBJ1-4, with D possibly TRBD1 on 5 matching bases. The germline V gene has CDR1 MGHRA and CDR2 YSYEKL. The CDR3 sequence is 17 residues long. The V gene lost 1 base and the J gene lost 0 bases, with 12 bases spanning the gap. The CDR3 region is CASSQGHYRPTNEKLFF. The CDR3 DNA is TGCGCCAGCAGCCAAGGGCACTACAGGCCAACTAATGAAAAACTGTTTTTT.

V usage is TRBV7-9 and J usage is TRBJ1-2; D unresolved. This CDR3 comprises 12 residues. Deletions cut 5 bases from V and 1 base from J, with 5 bases between. Germline CDR1 reads SEHNR; CDR2 reads FQNEAQ (reference sequence). As DNA, the CDR3 is TGTGCCAGCAGCCCGAGTAACTATGGCTACACCTTC. It yields the protein CASSPSNYGYTF.

The chain has TRBV18 and TRBJ1-2; tentatively, D is TRBD1 (6 bases). The length of the CDR3 is 15 residues. The germline V gene has CDR1 KGHSH and CDR2 LQKENI. Between the trimmed V and J ends, which lost 4 bases and 6 bases, there was a span of 18 bases. The CDR3 is CASSQRARDTDGYTF. CDR3 DNA: TGTGCCAGCTCACAACGGGCCAGGGACACCGATGGCTACACCTTC.

This clone was found once. One junction end does not reproduce the germline sequence, and a read error may be involved. The chain employs TRBV7-9 and TRBJ1-1, with D perhaps matching TRBD1 (5 bases). The CDR3 has 12 amino acids. The germline V gene encodes CDR1 SEHNR and CDR2 FQNEAQ (reference sequence). CDR3 amino acids: CSSSFGGTEAFF. The DNA of the CDR3 is TGTTCCAGCAGCTTTGGGGGGACTGAAGCTTTCTTT.

The chain is built from TRBV6-1 and TRBJ2-4; 7 bases map to TRBD2. Germline CDR1 reads MNHNS; CDR2 reads SASEGT. V shed 1 base, J shed 6 bases, and the junction held 6 bases outside the gene matches. The CDR3 consists of 15 residues. The CDR3 nucleotides are TGTGCCAGCAGTGAAGGACTAGCAATCACAAACATTCAGTACTTC. Translation: CASSEGLAITNIQYF.

This clone has a single count. The chain uses TRBV25-1 and TRBJ2-1; TRBD2 matches 11 bases. CDR3 size: 16 residues. The germline CDR1 and CDR2 sequences are MGHDK and SYGVNS. The V and J ends lost 6 bases and 4 bases, in that order; junction bases with no gene match: 8. The CDR3 DNA reads as TGTGCCAGCAGGTCCATAGCGGGAGGGCCTTACAATGAGCAGTTCTTC. Translation gives CASRSIAGGPYNEQFF.

The chain links TRBV7-6 to TRBJ2-7; 10 nucleotides line up with TRBD1. The CDR3 is made up of 16 amino acids. Germline-derived CDR1 and CDR2 are SGHVS and FNYEAQ. Losses at the gene ends were 1 base for V and 5 bases for J; bases not matched to a gene: 8. The CDR3 region has the DNA TGTGCCAGCAGCTTAGTTAGTGGGACAGGGGCCCACGAGCAGTACTTC. As protein: CASSLVSGTGAHEQYF.

J is TRBJ2-7 and V is TRBV5-6; the match to TRBD2 covers 13 bases. Germline CDR1 SGHDT, CDR2 YYEEEE. This CDR3 region has 15 residues. J gave up 4 bases and V 4 bases, and 5 bases lay outside the gene matches. For the CDR3, the DNA is TGTGCCAGCAGCCAGACTAGCGGGAGGTCGTACGAGCAGTACTTC. This codes for CASSQTSGRSYEQYF.

This clone was observed a handful of times. This chain joins TRBV4-2 and TRBJ2-1; tentatively, D is TRBD2 (6 bases). CDR1 is LGHNA, CDR2 YNFKEQ, per germline. Trimming shortened V by 0 bases and J by 0 bases, and 6 bases separated the two germline ends. CDR3 length equals 15 residues. CDR3 sequence reads: CASSQDSGSYNEQFF. The CDR3 coding sequence is TGTGCCAGCAGCCAAGATAGCGGCTCCTACAATGAGCAGTTCTTC.

The J gene is TRBJ1-4, the V gene TRBV7-9, with D maybe TRBD1 (6 bases). CDR1 and CDR2 (germline): SEHNR, FQNEAQ (reference sequence). The CDR3 runs to 13 residues. Trimming took 7 bases from V and 8 from J, leaving 14 bases between them. CDR3: CASTQGIGEKLFF. In nucleotides, the CDR3 is TGTGCCAGCACCCAGGGGATCGGCGAAAAACTGTTTTTT.

This chain joins TRBV6-5 and TRBJ2-4; D not certain. V was trimmed by 5 bases and J by 1 base, leaving 9 bases between them. CDR3 size: 14 residues. Germline lookup yields CDR1 MNHEY and CDR2 SVGAGI. CDR3 nucleotides: TGTGCCAGCAGTCTCCCCGGGGCCAAAAACATTCAGTACTTC. Amino acid sequence: CASSLPGAKNIQYF.

This sequence joins TRBV5-4 and TRBJ2-7; 7 positions agree with TRBD1. The CDR3 spans 14 residues. Germline CDR1 is SGHNT and CDR2 is YYREEE (reference sequence). V shed 3 bases, J shed 6 bases, and the junction held 9 bases outside the gene matches. The CDR3 region is CASSSARGSSEQYF. CDR3 nucleotides: TGTGCCAGCAGCTCGGCCAGGGGGTCGTCCGAGCAGTACTTC.

The V and J genes are TRBV7-9 and TRBJ2-5, with D maybe TRBD1 (6 bases). Trimming took 1 base from V and 4 from J, leaving 16 bases between them. Germline-derived CDR1 and CDR2 are SEHNR and FQNEAQ (reference sequence). The CDR3 consists of 16 residues. CDR3 in amino acids: CASSLGGQGLAETQYF. CDR3 DNA: TGTGCCAGCAGCTTAGGAGGGCAGGGGTTGGCAGAGACCCAGTACTTC.

V gene TRBV6-5 combines with J gene TRBJ2-3; 8 bases match TRBD1. The CDR3 is 14 amino acids. V was clipped by 10 bases and J by 0 bases; unmatched bases: 6. Germline V gives CDR1 MNHEY, CDR2 SVGAGI. The CDR3 loop reads CATIDRGSTDTQYF. CDR3 in DNA: TGTGCCACCATCGACAGGGGAAGCACAGATACGCAGTATTTT.

The J gene is TRBJ2-6, the V gene TRBV19; 8 positions match TRBD1. Germline lookup yields CDR1 LNHDA and CDR2 SQIVND (reference sequence). The length of the CDR3 is 18 residues. Trimming removed 9 bases from V and 0 bases from J; junction bases left unmatched: 13. CDR3 sequence (DNA): TGTGCCAGCGGCGCGGGACAGGTGTACAGCTCTGGGGCCAACGTCCTGACTTTC. Amino acid sequence: CASGAGQVYSSGANVLTF.

This chain joins TRBV29-1 and TRBJ2-3, with 14 bases that match TRBD2. The CDR3 has 15 amino acids. With 6 bases clipped from V and 3 bases from J, the junction kept 5 bases outside the gene matches. Germline V CDR1 and CDR2: SQVTM, ANQGSEA. In nucleotides, the CDR3 is TGCAGCGTCGCTGGGACTAGCGGGAGAACAGATACGCAGTATTTT. Its translation is CSVAGTSGRTDTQYF.

CDR3 DNA sequence: TGTGCCAGCAGCTCGTCGGACAGGGGAGAGAACACTGAAGCTTTCTTT. Translating it yields CASSSSDRGENTEAFF. The chain has TRBV7-9 and TRBJ1-1, with 9 nucleotides matching TRBD1. Trimming took 4 bases from V and 1 from J; bases not matched to a gene: 7. Germline values: CDR1 SEHNR, CDR2 FQNEAQ (reference sequence). The CDR3 totals 16 residues.

The table lists this clone with a count of one. The chain employs TRBV19 and TRBJ1-1; D is ambiguous. Germline V lookup: CDR1 LNHDA, CDR2 SQIVND (reference sequence). The CDR3 is 16 residues long. The V and J ends lost 1 base and 6 bases respectively, with 18 bases between them. The CDR3 region has the DNA TGTGCCAGTAGTATAGGGTATCGAGGGATTACCCCTGAAGCTTTCTTT. Amino acids: CASSIGYRGITPEAFF.